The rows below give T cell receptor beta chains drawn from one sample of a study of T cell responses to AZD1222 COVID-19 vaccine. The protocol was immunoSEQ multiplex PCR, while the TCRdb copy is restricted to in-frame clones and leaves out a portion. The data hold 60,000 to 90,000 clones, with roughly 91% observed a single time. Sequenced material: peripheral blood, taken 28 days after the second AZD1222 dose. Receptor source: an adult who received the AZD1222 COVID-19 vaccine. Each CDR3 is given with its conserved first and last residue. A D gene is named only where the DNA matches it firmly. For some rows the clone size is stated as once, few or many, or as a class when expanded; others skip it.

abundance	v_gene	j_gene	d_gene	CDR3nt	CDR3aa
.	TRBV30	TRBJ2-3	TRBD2	TGTGCCTGGACCCAGGGACTAGCGGTAGCAGATACGCAGTATTTT	CAWTQGLAVADTQYF
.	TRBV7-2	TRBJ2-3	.	TGTGCCAGCAGCTTAGACACAGATACGCAGTATTTT	CASSLDTDTQYF
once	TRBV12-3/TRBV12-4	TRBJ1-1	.	TGTGCCAGCAGCCCGAAAGAGGGCACTGAAGCTTTCTTT	CASSPKEGTEAFF
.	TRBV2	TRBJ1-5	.	TGTGCCAGCAGTGGTCAGGTTTCGGGAAGGCGACAGCCCCAGCATTTT	CASSGQVSGRRQPQHF
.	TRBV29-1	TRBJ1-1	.	TGCAGCGCCCTGGGGAGAATGAACACTGAAGCTTTCTTT	CSALGRMNTEAFF
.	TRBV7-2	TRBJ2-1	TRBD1	TGTGCCAGCAGCTTCCGTCCAGGGGGAAACAATGAGCAGTTCTTC	CASSFRPGGNNEQFF
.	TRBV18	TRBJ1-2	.	TGTGCCAGCTCACCCAAAGATGATGGCTACACCTTC	CASSPKDDGYTF
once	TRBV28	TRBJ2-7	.	TGTGCCAGCAGTTCCGAACCCGAGCAGTACTTC	CASSSEPEQYF
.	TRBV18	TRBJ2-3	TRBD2	TGTGCCAGCTCACCGGAGCGGGGCCACACAGATACGCAGTATTTT	CASSPERGHTDTQYF
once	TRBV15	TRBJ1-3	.	TGTGCCACCAGCAGAGATAGTAACCGCAACTCTGGAAACACCATATATTTT	CATSRDSNRNSGNTIYF